These 20 T cell receptor beta chains share one sample of origin, sequenced in a study of blood T cell repertoires in COVID-19. The table came from immunoSEQ multiplex PCR; TCRdb's copy has only in-frame clones and leaves some out. The profile covers about 60,000 clones, with around 90% appearing a single time and about 9.5% taken by the ten largest. Sequenced input: peripheral blood. The receptors here all came from a human donor with acute or convalescent COVID-19. The donor label of this sample is uncertain.

The chain has TRBV24-1 and TRBJ2-4; 8 bases are shared with TRBD1. CDR1 is KGHDR and CDR2 is SFDVKD in the germline V gene. The CDR3 is made up of 19 amino acids. Trimming cost V 3 bases and J 1 base; bases outside gene matches: 13. The CDR3 sequence: CATSDHRDRPLSAKNIQYF. In nucleotides, the CDR3 is TGTGCCACCAGTGATCACCGGGACAGGCCCTTATCGGCCAAAAACATTCAGTACTTC.

The V and J genes are TRBV29-1 and TRBJ2-3; D ambiguous. In germline, CDR1 is SQVTM, CDR2 ANQGSEA. This CDR3 region has 10 residues. The V gene lost 6 bases and the J gene lost 1 base, with 2 bases spanning the gap. The CDR3 coding sequence is TGCAGCGTCGGCACAGATACGCAGTATTTT. Amino acids: CSVGTDTQYF.

Only one count was recorded for this clone. This sequence joins TRBV6-5 and TRBJ1-5; 7 nucleotides match TRBD1. The CDR3 consists of 14 residues. Germline CDR1 reads MNHEY; CDR2 reads SVGAGI. Trimming at V came to 6 bases and at J to 5 bases, leaving 7 bases not matched to a gene. CDR3: CASRQGITHQPQHF. CDR3 bases: TGTGCCAGCAGACAGGGGATTACACATCAGCCCCAGCATTTT.

V usage is TRBV6-1 and J usage is TRBJ2-5; 10 positions match TRBD2. Losses at the gene ends were 0 bases for V and 4 bases for J; bases not matched to a gene: 5. Germline V lookup: CDR1 MNHNS, CDR2 SASEGT. The CDR3 is 16 amino acids. The CDR3 DNA is TGTGCCAGCAGTGAAGCGCTAGCGGGGGCGGGAGAGACCCAGTACTTC. It is translated as CASSEALAGAGETQYF.

The genes are TRBV5-1 and TRBJ2-3, with D uncertain. CDR3 length: 15 residues. Germline CDR1 and CDR2: SGHRS and YFSETQ. Trimming left V 0 bases short and J 3 bases short, with 11 bases between. The CDR3 region is CASSLGATVTDTQYF. The CDR3 DNA sequence: TGCGCCAGCAGCTTGGGCGCTACCGTAACAGATACGCAGTATTTT. The full variable domain, with the rest looked up from reference TRBV5-1 and TRBJ2-3, is KAGVTQTPRYLIKTRGQQVTLSCSPISGHRSVSWYQQTPGQGLQFLFEYFSETQRNKGNFPGRFSGRQFSNSRSEMNVSTLELGDSALYLCASSLGATVTDTQYFGPGTRLTVL.

This clone has only one observation. This sequence joins TRBV6-1 and TRBJ1-4; 9 nucleotides agree with TRBD1. In germline, CDR1 is MNHNS, CDR2 SASEGT. J gave up 6 bases and V 2 bases, and 10 bases lay outside the gene matches. The CDR3 length is 17 residues. In nucleotides, the CDR3 is TGTGCCAGCAGTGAATTCCCTCGGGGGACAGGGTATGAAAAACTGTTTTTT. Encoded protein: CASSEFPRGTGYEKLFF.

This clone has a single count. V usage is TRBV29-1 and J usage is TRBJ2-7, with 11 bases that match TRBD2. Germline CDR1 is SQVTM and CDR2 is ANQGSEA. V shed 7 bases, J shed 4 bases, and the junction held 6 bases outside the gene matches. The CDR3 length is 13 residues. In DNA, the CDR3 is TGCAGCGGGAGACTAGCGGGAAGGTACGAGCAGTACTTC. Protein sequence: CSGRLAGRYEQYF.

V gene TRBV28 combines with J gene TRBJ2-5, with D possibly matching TRBD2 (6 bases). V was trimmed by 2 bases and J by 3 bases, leaving 10 bases between them. This CDR3 is 14 amino acids long. Germline loops: CDR1 MDHEN, CDR2 SYDVKM. The CDR3 is CASSLKGTEETQYF. CDR3 nucleotide sequence: TGTGCCAGCAGTTTAAAGGGGACTGAAGAGACCCAGTACTTC.

The chain carries TRBV18 and TRBJ1-1; maybe TRBD1 (5 bases). CDR1 and CDR2 from the germline V gene are KGHSH and LQKENI. The CDR3 sequence is 14 residues long. V was trimmed by 3 bases and J by 5 bases, leaving 13 bases between them. The CDR3 bases are TGTGCCAGCTCACCTCTGACAGAGCGAACTGAAGCTTTCTTT. As protein: CASSPLTERTEAFF.

This clone has just a few counts. This sequence joins TRBV5-6 and TRBJ2-3; 9 bases align to TRBD2. CDR3 length: 16 residues. Germline CDR1 reads SGHDT; CDR2 reads YYEEEE. The V gene end was trimmed by 5 bases and the J gene end by 7 bases; junction bases not matched to a gene: 14. CDR3 in amino acids: CASRPSGLAILNTQYF. In DNA, the CDR3 is TGTGCCAGCAGGCCCTCCGGACTAGCGATATTAAATACGCAGTATTTT.

This clone has just one count. V and J are TRBV9 and TRBJ1-1; D possibly corresponds to TRBD1 (6 bases). V was shortened by 0 bases and J by 1 base, with 16 bases between the two germline ends. Germline assignment: CDR1 SGDLS and CDR2 YYNGEE. This CDR3 is 17 amino acids long. The CDR3 bases are TGTGCCAGCAGCGTAGTTAATCTGGGGGCGCCGAACACTGAAGCTTTCTTT. Amino acid sequence: CASSVVNLGAPNTEAFF.

The chain combines TRBV19 with TRBJ2-7; possibly TRBD2 for D (5 bases). Germline V gene data show CDR1 as LNHDA and CDR2 as SQIVND (reference sequence). Trimming cost V 0 bases and J 7 bases, with 13 bases left between them. This CDR3 region has 14 residues. CDR3 amino acids: CASSIDLARGEQYF. The CDR3 region has the DNA TGTGCCAGTAGTATAGATCTGGCTCGGGGTGAGCAGTACTTC.

The chain carries TRBV24-1 and TRBJ2-3, with D hard to call. Germline CDR1 reads KGHDR; CDR2 reads SFDVKD. The CDR3 is 12 amino acids. V lost 6 bases and J lost 4, with 7 bases in between. CDR3 DNA sequence: TGTGCCACCAGTCCCGGTCCAGATACGCAGTATTTT. The encoded protein is CATSPGPDTQYF.

The V call is TRBV3-1 (or the pseudogene TRBV3-2), the J call TRBJ2-1; D is possibly TRBD1 (6 bases). The CDR3 extends over 16 amino acids. Germline V lookup: CDR1 LGHDT, CDR2 YNNKEL (reference sequence). V was clipped by 4 bases and J by 2 bases, with 15 bases between them. CDR3 bases: TGTGCCAGCAGCCGCCCGGGCAGGGGAGCCTACAATGAGCAGTTCTTC. Translated, it gives CASSRPGRGAYNEQFF.

As to this clone: The junction departs from the called germline gene at one end, perhaps through a read error. The chain employs TRBV7-7 and TRBJ2-1, with TRBD2 as a possible D gene (6 bases). The CDR3 consists of 14 residues. From germline, CDR1 is SSHAT and CDR2 FNYEAQ (reference sequence). CDR3 sequence (DNA): TGTGCTAGCAGCAGTGGGGACTCTCCCAATGAGCAGTTCTTC. Its translation is CASSSGDSPNEQFF.

The V gene is TRBV11-2, the J gene TRBJ1-4; D ambiguous. The germline CDR1 and CDR2 sequences are SGHAT and FQNNGV. The CDR3 totals 14 residues. V dropped 2 bases and J dropped 4 bases, with 8 bases sitting between them. The chain's CDR3 is CASSLRQNNEKLFF. DNA of the CDR3: TGTGCCAGCAGCTTACGTCAGAATAATGAAAAACTGTTTTTT.

The chain couples TRBV30 to TRBJ2-7; 8 nucleotides align to TRBD2. The CDR3 spans 14 residues. V shed 2 bases, J shed 5 bases, and the junction held 8 bases outside the gene matches. Germline V gene data show CDR1 as GTSNPN and CDR2 as SVGIG (reference sequence). The CDR3 bases are TGTGCCTGGAGTCGGGGGGGGCGCGGGGACGAGCAGTACGTC. Protein: CAWSRGGRGDEQYV.

J is TRBJ2-5 and V is TRBV7-3; no reliable D call. Trimming took off 5 bases at V and 2 bases at J, with 18 bases between the two ends. Germline V gives CDR1 SGHTA, CDR2 FQGTGA. The CDR3 spans 16 residues. The CDR3 coding sequence is TGTGCCAGCAGCCCCTTCCCACCTGAGATACAAGAGACCCAGTACTTC. Translating it yields CASSPFPPEIQETQYF.

The gene calls are TRBV12-2 and TRBJ2-5; the table's D call, TRBD1, was not checked against the DNA. TRBV12-2 is termed a pseudogene. The CDR3 is made up of 14 amino acids. The CDR3 spells CASRLRGGDETQYF. CDR3 sequence (DNA): TGTGCAAGTCGCTTAAGAGGGGGCGATGAGACCCAGTACTTC.

The chain carries TRBV4-2 and TRBJ1-2; 7 positions match TRBD1. The germline V gene encodes CDR1 LGHNA and CDR2 YNFKEQ. The junction had 14 bases not matched to a gene; V was cut back by 0 bases and J by 7 bases. This CDR3 is 17 amino acids long. The CDR3 loop is CASSQDRRQGEVGGYTF. In nucleotides, the CDR3 is TGTGCCAGCAGCCAAGATCGGCGGCAGGGGGAAGTTGGTGGCTACACCTTC.